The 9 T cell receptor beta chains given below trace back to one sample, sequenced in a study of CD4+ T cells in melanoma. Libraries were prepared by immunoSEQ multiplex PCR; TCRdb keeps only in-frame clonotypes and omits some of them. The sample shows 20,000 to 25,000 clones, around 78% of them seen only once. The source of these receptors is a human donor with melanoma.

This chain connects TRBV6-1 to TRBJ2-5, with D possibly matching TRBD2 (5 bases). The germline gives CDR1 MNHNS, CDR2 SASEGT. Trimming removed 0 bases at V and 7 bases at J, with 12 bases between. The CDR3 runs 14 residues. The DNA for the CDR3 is TGTGCCAGCAGTGAAGCACCTAGTCGGGGGACCCAGTACTTC. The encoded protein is CASSEAPSRGTQYF.

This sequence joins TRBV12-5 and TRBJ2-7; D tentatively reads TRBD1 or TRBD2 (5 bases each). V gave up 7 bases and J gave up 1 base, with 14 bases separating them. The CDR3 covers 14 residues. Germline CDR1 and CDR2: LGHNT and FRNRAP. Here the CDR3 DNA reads TGTGCTAGTGCCGTGGGTGGGGGTTCCTACGAGCAGTACTTC. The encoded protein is CASAVGGGSYEQYF.

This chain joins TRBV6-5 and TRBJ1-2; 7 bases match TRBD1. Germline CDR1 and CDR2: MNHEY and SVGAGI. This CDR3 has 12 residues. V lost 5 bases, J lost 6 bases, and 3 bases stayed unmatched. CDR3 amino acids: CASSRQGHGYTF. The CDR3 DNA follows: TGTGCCAGCAGTCGACAGGGTCATGGCTACACCTTC.

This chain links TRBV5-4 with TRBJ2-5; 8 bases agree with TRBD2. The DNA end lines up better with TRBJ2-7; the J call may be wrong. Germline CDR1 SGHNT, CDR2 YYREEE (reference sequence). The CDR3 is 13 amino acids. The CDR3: CASRFSGANEQYF. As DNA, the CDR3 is TGTGCCAGCAGATTTAGCGGGGCCAACGAGCAGTACTTC.

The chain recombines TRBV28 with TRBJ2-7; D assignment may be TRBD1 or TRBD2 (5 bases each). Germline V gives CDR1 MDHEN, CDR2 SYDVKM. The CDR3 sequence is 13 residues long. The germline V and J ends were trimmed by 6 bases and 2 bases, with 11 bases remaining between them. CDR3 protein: CASRTGATYEQYF. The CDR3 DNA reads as TGTGCCAGCAGGACCGGGGCAACCTACGAGCAGTACTTC.

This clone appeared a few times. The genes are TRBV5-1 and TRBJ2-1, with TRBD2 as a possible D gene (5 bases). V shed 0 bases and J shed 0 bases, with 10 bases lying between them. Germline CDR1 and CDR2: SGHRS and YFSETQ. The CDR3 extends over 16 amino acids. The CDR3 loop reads CASSLAAGGSYNEQFF. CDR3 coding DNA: TGCGCCAGCAGCTTGGCGGCGGGTGGCTCCTACAATGAGCAGTTCTTC.

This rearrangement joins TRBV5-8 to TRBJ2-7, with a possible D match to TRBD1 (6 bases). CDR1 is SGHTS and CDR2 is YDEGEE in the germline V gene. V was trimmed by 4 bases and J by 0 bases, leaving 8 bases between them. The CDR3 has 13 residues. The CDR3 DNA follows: TGTGCCAGCAGCCCAGGGGTCTCCTACGAGCAGTACTTC. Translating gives CASSPGVSYEQYF.

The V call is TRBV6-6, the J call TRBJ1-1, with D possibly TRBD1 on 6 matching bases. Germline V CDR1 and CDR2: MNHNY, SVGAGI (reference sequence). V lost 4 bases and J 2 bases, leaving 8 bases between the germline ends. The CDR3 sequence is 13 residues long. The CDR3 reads CASSSTGNTEAFF. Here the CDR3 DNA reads TGTGCCAGCAGTTCGACAGGAAACACTGAAGCTTTCTTT.

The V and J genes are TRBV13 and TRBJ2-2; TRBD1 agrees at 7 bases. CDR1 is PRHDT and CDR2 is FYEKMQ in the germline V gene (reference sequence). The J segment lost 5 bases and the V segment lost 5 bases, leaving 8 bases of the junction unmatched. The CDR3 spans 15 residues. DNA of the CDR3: TGTGCCAGCAGCCGAGGACAGGCAGCAACCGGGGAGCTGTTTTTT. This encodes CASSRGQAATGELFF.